The 27 T cell receptor beta chains presented below share a single source sample, sequenced in a study of blood T cell repertoires in COVID-19. Assay used: immunoSEQ multiplex PCR; TCRdb lists only in-frame clones, some missing. Found here are around 620,000 clones, about 87% of them singletons; the top ten hold about 0.26%. The sequencing input was peripheral blood. The receptors stem from a woman between 18 and 30 years old with acute or convalescent COVID-19.

Comment on this clone: This same CDR3 is encoded by further DNA sequences in the sample. This chain joins TRBV12-3 or TRBV12-4 and TRBJ1-1; D gene uncertain. The V gene lost 5 bases and the J gene lost 5 bases, with 6 bases spanning the gap. The CDR3 is 11 residues long. CDR3 sequence (DNA): TGTGCCAGCAGTCCCGGGACTGAAGCTTTCTTT. Translating it yields CASSPGTEAFF.

This chain joins TRBV18 and TRBJ1-4, with D perhaps matching TRBD1 (5 bases). The germline V gene has CDR1 KGHSH and CDR2 LQKENI. The CDR3 has 15 residues. V was pared by 6 bases and J by 7 bases, with 18 bases between. CDR3 nucleotide sequence: TGTGCCAGCTCCCGTATTTCAGGGAGGGGTGAAAAACTGTTTTTT. Translating gives CASSRISGRGEKLFF.

This chain connects TRBV6-6 to TRBJ2-1; 8 bases match TRBD1. The length of the CDR3 is 15 residues. The ends lost 0 bases at V and 7 bases at J; junction bases unmatched: 5. CDR1 is MNHNY, CDR2 SVGAGI, per germline (reference sequence). The CDR3 DNA follows: TGTGCCAGCAGTTACTCGATTGACAGGGGAAATGAGCAGTTCTTC. Amino acids: CASSYSIDRGNEQFF.

This clone has only one observation. This sequence joins TRBV12-5 and TRBJ2-5; D gene ambiguous. The germline V gene encodes CDR1 LGHNT and CDR2 FRNRAP. The V end was cut by 2 bases, the J end by 1 base, with 5 bases between. This CDR3 contains 13 residues. The CDR3: CASGLYSQETQYF. In nucleotides, the CDR3 is TGTGCTAGTGGTTTGTACAGCCAAGAGACCCAGTACTTC.

V is TRBV6-5 and J is TRBJ1-6, with D possibly being TRBD1 (6 bases). The CDR3 is 13 amino acids. Trimming took 8 bases from V and 10 from J, leaving 15 bases between them. Germline CDR1 MNHEY, CDR2 SVGAGI. CDR3 protein: CASSRGRGSPLHF. For the CDR3, the DNA is TGTGCCAGCTCCAGGGGCAGAGGGTCACCCCTCCACTTT.

The chain joins TRBV7-2 to TRBJ2-3, with 15 positions matching TRBD2. The length of the CDR3 is 18 residues. Germline V gene lookup returns CDR1 SGHTA and CDR2 FQGNSA. The J segment lost 3 bases and the V segment lost 5 bases, leaving 9 bases of the junction unmatched. This CDR3 is CASSPGTSGGFRTDTQYF. The CDR3 bases are TGTGCCAGCAGCCCCGGGACTAGCGGGGGGTTTAGGACAGATACGCAGTATTTT. Using reference TRBV7-2 and TRBJ2-3 for the parts outside the CDR3, the full variable domain is GAGVSQSPSNKVTEKGKDVELRCDPISGHTALYWYRQSLGQGLEFLIYFQGNSAPDKSGLPSDRFSAERTGGSVSTLTIQRTQQEDSAVYLCASSPGTSGGFRTDTQYFGPGTRLTVL.

The J gene is TRBJ1-5, the V gene TRBV19, with no clear D. Trimming removed 5 bases from V and 10 bases from J, with 15 bases in between. CDR1 and CDR2 from the germline V gene are LNHDA and SQIVND (reference sequence). CDR3 size: 13 residues. The CDR3: CASSARAPGPQHF. CDR3 coding DNA: TGTGCCAGTAGTGCGCGGGCCCCGGGACCCCAGCATTTT.

V gene TRBV5-6 combines with J gene TRBJ1-3; no reliable D call. Trimming took off 1 base at V and 0 bases at J, with 5 bases between the two ends. The CDR3 has 14 residues. Germline assignment: CDR1 SGHDT and CDR2 YYEEEE. CDR3 loop: CASSLRPSGNTIYF. The CDR3 nucleotides are TGTGCCAGCAGCTTGCGTCCCTCTGGAAACACCATATATTTT.

This clone was seen a handful of times. The V and J genes are TRBV19 and TRBJ2-3, with 8 positions matching TRBD2. The CDR3 is made up of 16 amino acids. Germline-derived CDR1 and CDR2 are LNHDA and SQIVND (reference sequence). The V segment lost 7 bases and the J segment 2 bases; nucleotides outside the gene matches: 11. CDR3 coding DNA: TGTGCCAGTACCGATGGACTAGCCGGAGCCACAGATACGCAGTATTTT. Encoded protein: CASTDGLAGATDTQYF. Drawing the rest from reference TRBV19 and TRBJ2-3, the complete variable domain is DGGITQSPKYLFRKEGQNVTLSCEQNLNHDAMYWYRQDPGQGLRLIYYSQIVNDFQKGDIAEGYSVSREKKESFPLTVTSAQKNPTAFYLCASTDGLAGATDTQYFGPGTRLTVL.

V gene TRBV29-1 combines with J gene TRBJ2-2; 9 bases map to TRBD1. The CDR3 contains 16 residues. The ends lost 5 bases at V and 4 bases at J; junction bases unmatched: 11. CDR1 and CDR2 from the germline V gene are SQVTM and ANQGSEA. CDR3 protein: CSVYSSGQGITGELFF. The CDR3 DNA sequence: TGCAGCGTTTATTCATCGGGACAGGGTATCACCGGGGAGCTGTTTTTT.

The chain has TRBV9 and TRBJ2-2; the match to TRBD2 covers 8 bases. Germline V gives CDR1 SGDLS, CDR2 YYNGEE. The CDR3 length is 15 residues. Unmatched junction bases numbered 3, after V lost 0 bases and J lost 5 bases. Here the CDR3 DNA reads TGTGCCAGCAGCGTAGCTACTAGCGGAACCGGGGAGCTGTTTTTT. Its protein is CASSVATSGTGELFF.

The V call is TRBV14, the J call TRBJ1-1, with D possibly TRBD1 on 6 matching bases. V lost 4 bases and J lost 5, with 11 bases in between. Germline V gene data show CDR1 as SGHDN and CDR2 as FVKESK. The CDR3 spans 13 residues. The CDR3 nucleotides are TGTGCCAGCAGCCGGGGGCTCAAGACTGAAGCTTTCTTT. It encodes CASSRGLKTEAFF.

The chain combines TRBV27 with TRBJ2-6; D gene uncertain. CDR1 is MNHEY and CDR2 is SMNVEV in the germline V gene (reference sequence). The germline V and J ends were trimmed by 5 bases and 0 bases, with 11 bases remaining between them. CDR3 length equals 16 residues. CDR3 sequence reads: CASSPFFSSGANVLTF. The CDR3 DNA reads as TGTGCCAGCAGTCCTTTTTTCAGCTCTGGGGCCAACGTCCTGACTTTC.

The chain is built from TRBV3-1 (or the pseudogene TRBV3-2) and TRBJ1-3, with D maybe TRBD1 (6 bases). The CDR3 spans 16 residues. CDR1 LGHDT and CDR2 YNNKEL come from the germline V gene (reference sequence). The ends were cut back, 5 bases at V and 0 bases at J, with 14 bases in the middle. Written as DNA, the CDR3 is TGTGCCAGCAGCAGAAGCAGGGGATACTCTGGAAACACCATATATTTT. This gives the protein CASSRSRGYSGNTIYF.

This chain joins TRBV19 and TRBJ2-5, with 9 nucleotides matching TRBD1. Germline-derived CDR1 and CDR2 are LNHDA and SQIVND (reference sequence). This CDR3 is built from 16 residues. V lost 5 bases to trimming and J lost 5 bases; unmatched junction nucleotides: 12. The chain's CDR3 is CASSPDRGWVEETQYF. CDR3 DNA sequence: TGTGCCAGTAGTCCGGACAGGGGCTGGGTGGAGGAGACCCAGTACTTC. The full variable domain, its missing parts supplied by reference TRBV19 and TRBJ2-5, is DGGITQSPKYLFRKEGQNVTLSCEQNLNHDAMYWYRQDPGQGLRLIYYSQIVNDFQKGDIAEGYSVSREKKESFPLTVTSAQKNPTAFYLCASSPDRGWVEETQYFGPGTRLLVL.

Notes on this clone: Other DNA sequences of this sample code for an identical CDR3. The chain couples TRBV27 to TRBJ1-2; 7 bases match TRBD1. With 3 bases clipped from V and 6 bases from J, the junction kept 4 bases outside the gene matches. From germline, CDR1 is MNHEY and CDR2 SMNVEV (reference sequence). The CDR3 spans 13 residues. The CDR3 region is CASSFGQGDGYTF. The CDR3 nucleotides read TGTGCCAGCAGTTTCGGTCAGGGGGATGGCTACACCTTC.

This clone has only one observation. The chain couples TRBV2 to TRBJ2-2; 11 bases are a match to TRBD1. The germline gives CDR1 SNHLY, CDR2 FYNNEI. V lost 6 bases and J lost 4; bases outside the gene matches: 1. The CDR3 contains 14 residues. Here the CDR3 DNA reads TGTGCCAGCAGAGGGACAGGGGGCACCGGGGAGCTGTTTTTT. It is translated as CASRGTGGTGELFF.

The rearrangement links TRBV4-1 to TRBJ2-7; D perhaps matches TRBD1 (5 bases). The CDR3 has 17 amino acids. Germline V gives CDR1 MGHRA, CDR2 YSYEKL. V was clipped by 1 base and J by 3 bases, with 19 bases between them. The CDR3 loop reads CASSQGLGHGHLYEQYF. The CDR3 DNA is TGCGCCAGCAGCCAAGGCTTGGGCCATGGACACCTCTACGAGCAGTACTTC.

The rearrangement links TRBV28 to TRBJ1-2; 7 nucleotides line up with TRBD1. Germline values: CDR1 MDHEN, CDR2 SYDVKM. This CDR3 has 14 residues. The J segment lost 7 bases and the V segment lost 2 bases, leaving 7 bases of the junction unmatched. This CDR3 is CASSLSRTGIGYTF. The CDR3 region has the DNA TGTGCCAGCAGTTTAAGCCGGACAGGTATTGGCTACACCTTC.

The rearrangement uses TRBV29-1 and TRBJ2-3, with a tentative D call TRBD2 (5 bases). Trimming took 2 bases from V and 0 from J, leaving 15 bases between them. Per the germline V gene, CDR1 is SQVTM and CDR2 is ANQGSEA. The CDR3 spans 16 residues. The DNA of the CDR3 is TGCAGCGTTGAAAGGCGGTCAGGAGGAAGCACAGATACGCAGTATTTT. This sequence encodes CSVERRSGGSTDTQYF.

The chain combines TRBV18 with TRBJ1-1; TRBD1 aligns across 9 bases. V lost 4 bases and J lost 7; bases outside the gene matches: 4. Germline V CDR1 and CDR2: KGHSH, LQKENI. This CDR3 is built from 13 residues. CDR3 DNA sequence: TGTGCCAGCTCACGTACAGGGGGCGGTGAAGCTTTCTTT. Residues: CASSRTGGGEAFF.

This CDR3 is CASSWIPDSPNYGYTF. For the CDR3, the DNA is TGCGCCAGCAGCTGGATACCAGACAGCCCTAACTATGGCTACACCTTC. The chain recombines TRBV5-1 with TRBJ1-2, with D maybe TRBD1 (5 bases). Trimming left V 3 bases short and J 0 bases short, with 15 bases between. The CDR3 has 16 residues. Germline V gene data show CDR1 as SGHRS and CDR2 as YFSETQ. Variable domain in full (rest from reference TRBV5-1 and TRBJ1-2): KAGVTQTPRYLIKTRGQQVTLSCSPISGHRSVSWYQQTPGQGLQFLFEYFSETQRNKGNFPGRFSGRQFSNSRSEMNVSTLELGDSALYLCASSWIPDSPNYGYTFGSGTRLTVV.

The V call is TRBV3-1 (or the pseudogene TRBV3-2), the J call TRBJ1-1; unclear D gene. This CDR3 contains 15 residues. Trimming took 4 bases from V and 1 from J, leaving 13 bases between them. Germline V lookup: CDR1 LGHDT, CDR2 YNNKEL (reference sequence). CDR3 bases: TGTGCCAGCAGCCCATCTGAATCAGAGAACACTGAAGCTTTCTTT. Translating gives CASSPSESENTEAFF.

The chain employs TRBV27 and TRBJ1-4, with D perhaps TRBD1 (5 bases). V was shortened by 4 bases and J by 11 bases, with 17 bases between the two germline ends. The CDR3 spans 14 residues. CDR1 and CDR2 from the germline V gene are MNHEY and SMNVEV (reference sequence). The CDR3 loop is CASSSRDGGRKLFF. In DNA form, the CDR3 reads TGTGCCAGCAGTTCCCGGGACGGGGGGAGGAAACTGTTTTTT.

This clone was seen only a few times. The V and J genes are TRBV29-1 and TRBJ1-2; D is perhaps TRBD1 (5 bases). Trimming took 6 bases from V and 8 from J, leaving 16 bases between them. CDR1 and CDR2 from the germline V gene are SQVTM and ANQGSEA. The CDR3 spans 12 residues. CDR3: CSVARGTRGYTF. The CDR3 bases are TGCAGCGTCGCGCGGGGGACCAGGGGCTACACCTTC. Drawing the rest from reference TRBV29-1 and TRBJ1-2, the complete variable domain is SAVISQKPSRDICQRGTSLTIQCQVDSQVTMMFWYRQQPGQSLTLIATANQGSEATYESGFVIDKFPISRPNLTFSTLTVSNMSPEDSSIYLCSVARGTRGYTFGSGTRLTVV.

V gene TRBV3-1 (or the pseudogene TRBV3-2) combines with J gene TRBJ2-3; 8 positions match TRBD2. This CDR3 comprises 15 residues. V shed 5 bases and J 2 bases; nucleotides not matched to a gene: 6. Germline V gives CDR1 LGHDT, CDR2 YNNKEL (reference sequence). The CDR3 loop reads CASSAGGNTTDTQYF. The CDR3 DNA sequence: TGTGCCAGCAGCGCGGGGGGAAACACCACAGATACGCAGTATTTT.

The chain carries TRBV4-1 and TRBJ2-7, with 7 bases matching TRBD1. The CDR3 loop spans 18 amino acids. The germline V gene encodes CDR1 MGHRA and CDR2 YSYEKL. The ends lost 0 bases at V and 6 bases at J; junction bases unmatched: 17. The CDR3 DNA follows: TGCGCCAGCAGCCAAGAACGTTTCGGCGAGGGGGCGCTTACCGAGCAGTACTTC. Residues: CASSQERFGEGALTEQYF.